Shown below are 23 T cell receptor beta chains from a single sample sequenced in a study of Ad26.COV2.S vaccination and SARS-CoV-2 variants. Some clones are missing from TCRdb's copy, which holds only in-frame ones; the method was immunoSEQ multiplex PCR. Altogether 430,000 or so clones are present, 75% to 95% being singletons, with the ten largest covering about 12%. Sample treatment: around 19 received Ad26.COV2.S at low or high dose, single or two shots; roughly five received placebo; per-sample allocation not given. Day 63 after the first vaccine or placebo injection was the time point for sampling. The sample was peripheral blood, taken in a trial of Ad26.COV2.S vaccine versus placebo. The receptors here all came from a person aged 18 to 59 who received the Ad26.COV2.S COVID-19 vaccine or a placebo.

The V and J genes are TRBV30 and TRBJ1-2; 9 bases map to TRBD1. The CDR3 is made up of 15 amino acids. Germline V CDR1 and CDR2: GTSNPN, SVGIG (reference sequence). V trimming: 0 bases; J trimming: 6 bases; junction bases outside the gene matches: 8. CDR3: CAWSVGDRGLNGYTF. As DNA, the CDR3 is TGTGCCTGGAGTGTAGGAGACAGGGGGTTGAATGGCTACACCTTC.

The V and J genes are TRBV5-3 and TRBJ1-3; D perhaps matches TRBD1 (5 bases). TRBV5-3 is known as an ORF, though its function is uncertain. Trimming removed 7 bases at V and 0 bases at J, with 32 bases between. The CDR3 contains 21 residues. This CDR3 is CARPPGGTPTNRFSSGNTIYF. The CDR3 DNA reads as TGTGCCAGACCCCCTGGGGGTACCCCTACTAATCGTTTCAGCTCTGGAAACACCATATATTTT.

The chain couples TRBV13 to TRBJ1-1, with no clear D. V dropped 6 bases and J dropped 1 base, with 6 bases sitting between them. The germline V gene encodes CDR1 PRHDT and CDR2 FYEKMQ (reference sequence). The CDR3 loop spans 12 amino acids. The CDR3 DNA follows: TGTGCCAGCAGGGGTGGGAACACTGAAGCTTTCTTT. Protein sequence: CASRGGNTEAFF.

CDR3: CASSVVGTNTEAFF. Here the CDR3 DNA reads TGTGCCAGCAGTGTAGTAGGTACGAACACTGAAGCTTTCTTT. The chain has TRBV2 and TRBJ1-1; D is unresolved. The germline V and J ends were trimmed by 4 bases and 1 base, with 10 bases remaining between them. This CDR3 region has 14 residues. The germline V gene has CDR1 SNHLY and CDR2 FYNNEI.

This clone was found once. This sequence joins TRBV4-3 and TRBJ2-1; 11 bases line up with TRBD2. CDR1 LGHNA and CDR2 YSLEER come from the germline V gene. The CDR3 is 16 residues long. V gave up 4 bases and J gave up 7 bases; unmatched junction bases: 9. The CDR3 nucleotides read TGCGCCAGCAGCCGTCTAGCGGGAGGAATATTAAATGAGCAGTTCTTC. Encoded protein: CASSRLAGGILNEQFF.

CDR3 sequence reads: CASSEDGQYNEKLFF. In nucleotides, the CDR3 is TGTGCCAGCAGTGAAGATGGACAGTATAATGAAAAACTGTTTTTT. The rearrangement uses TRBV2 and TRBJ1-4; maybe TRBD1 (6 bases). Germline-derived CDR1 and CDR2 are SNHLY and FYNNEI. The CDR3 runs to 15 residues. Trimming stripped 1 base from V and 4 bases from J, with 10 bases between.

This chain links TRBV5-1 with TRBJ1-6, with TRBD1 identical over 7 bases. The J segment lost 7 bases and the V segment lost 2 bases, leaving 12 bases of the junction unmatched. CDR3 length: 17 amino acids. CDR1 is SGHRS, CDR2 YFSETQ, per germline. CDR3 DNA: TGCGCCAGCAGCTTAGGATGGTCGGGACAGCCAAATTCACCCCTCCACTTT. Translated: CASSLGWSGQPNSPLHF.

V is TRBV7-3 and J is TRBJ2-1, with D possibly called TRBD1 or TRBD2 (5 bases each). V was cut by 5 bases and J by 0 bases, with 11 bases left in between. The germline V gene has CDR1 SGHTA and CDR2 FQGTGA. The CDR3 is 15 amino acids. CDR3 sequence: CASSPGPSSYNEQFF. The CDR3 nucleotides read TGTGCCAGCAGCCCGGGACCAAGCTCCTACAATGAGCAGTTCTTC.

This clone was observed a handful of times. The V call is TRBV5-4, the J call TRBJ1-5, with TRBD1 matching 10 bases. V lost 4 bases to trimming and J lost 5 bases; unmatched junction nucleotides: 6. Germline lookup yields CDR1 SGHNT and CDR2 YYREEE (reference sequence). CDR3 length: 15 residues. The DNA for the CDR3 is TGTGCCAGCAGCCTTGGGGGGACAGGGGATCAGCCCCAGCATTTT. Amino acids: CASSLGGTGDQPQHF.

This clone was detected a few times. The V call is TRBV4-3, the J call TRBJ2-2; D is possibly TRBD1 or TRBD2 (5 bases each). The CDR3 extends over 19 amino acids. Trimming removed 3 bases from V and 1 base from J, with 21 bases in between. Germline CDR1 LGHNA, CDR2 YSLEER. CDR3 amino acids: CASSHRRGRATRNTGELFF. The DNA for the CDR3 is TGCGCCAGCAGCCATCGTCGGGGCAGGGCGACGAGGAACACCGGGGAGCTGTTTTTT.

The J gene is TRBJ1-1, the V gene TRBV27; unclear D gene. CDR3 size: 14 residues. Germline-derived CDR1 and CDR2 are MNHEY and SMNVEV (reference sequence). The V and J ends lost 2 bases and 0 bases respectively, with 7 bases between them. The CDR3 nucleotides read TGTGCCAGCAGTTTAGGCCGCTTGAACACTGAAGCTTTCTTT. This encodes CASSLGRLNTEAFF.

This clone was seen a single time. The chain links TRBV7-2 to TRBJ2-5; the D is unclear. Looked up from germline, CDR1 is SGHTA and CDR2 is FQGNSA. V shed 5 bases and J shed 2 bases, with 9 bases lying between them. The CDR3 is made up of 13 amino acids. The CDR3 reads CASSIGPQETQYF. CDR3 nucleotide sequence: TGTGCCAGCAGCATCGGGCCGCAAGAGACCCAGTACTTC.

The V and J genes are TRBV2 and TRBJ1-4; 7 bases fit TRBD1. This CDR3 region has 13 residues. V shed 11 bases and J 4 bases; nucleotides not matched to a gene: 7. The germline V gene has CDR1 SNHLY and CDR2 FYNNEI. CDR3 DNA sequence: TGTGCCGGAAGGGGACAGCATAATGAAAAACTGTTTTTT. As protein: CAGRGQHNEKLFF.

The J gene is TRBJ1-1, the V gene TRBV6-6, with unresolved D. Trimming took 6 bases from V and 3 from J, leaving 14 bases between them. The CDR3 sequence is 14 residues long. Germline CDR1 is MNHNY and CDR2 is SVGAGI (reference sequence). In DNA, the CDR3 is TGTGCCAGCAGCCCCCTGGGAGAGGACACTGAAGCTTTCTTT. This sequence encodes CASSPLGEDTEAFF.

This clone was detected only once. As DNA, the CDR3 is TGTGCCAGCAGCCTGCAACAGGGAGGCGGGTCACCCCTCCACTTT. Translating gives CASSLQQGGGSPLHF. The V gene is TRBV7-6, the J gene TRBJ1-6; D is possibly TRBD1 (6 bases). The CDR3 spans 15 residues. The V end was cut by 5 bases, the J end by 10 bases, with 18 bases between. Germline-derived CDR1 and CDR2 are SGHVS and FNYEAQ. Filled out from reference TRBV7-6 and TRBJ1-6, the complete variable domain reads GAGVSQSPRYKVTKRGQDVALRCDPISGHVSLYWYRQALGQGPEFLTYFNYEAQQDKSGLPNDRFSAERPEGSISTLTIQRTEQRDSAMYRCASSLQQGGGSPLHFGNGTRLTVT.

The chain uses TRBV19 and TRBJ1-1; no definite D call. The germline V gene has CDR1 LNHDA and CDR2 SQIVND (reference sequence). The CDR3 covers 13 residues. Trimming removed 3 bases at V and 5 bases at J, with 10 bases between. Here the CDR3 reads CASSINPLTEAFF. The CDR3 DNA sequence: TGTGCCAGTAGTATCAACCCCCTGACTGAAGCTTTCTTT. Using reference TRBV19 and TRBJ1-1 for the parts outside the CDR3, the full variable domain is DGGITQSPKYLFRKEGQNVTLSCEQNLNHDAMYWYRQDPGQGLRLIYYSQIVNDFQKGDIAEGYSVSREKKESFPLTVTSAQKNPTAFYLCASSINPLTEAFFGQGTRLTVV.

This clone showed up just a few times. As DNA, the CDR3 is TGCGCCAGCAGTGGGGGACCGAACACTGAAGCTTTCTTT. This gives the protein CASSGGPNTEAFF. The genes are TRBV5-1 and TRBJ1-1, with D perhaps matching TRBD1 (5 bases). V lost 5 bases, J lost 1 base, and 9 bases lay in between. The V gene's germline CDR1 is SGHRS and CDR2 YFSETQ. There are 13 residues in the CDR3.

The CDR3 protein is CSAQDSGAFF. CDR3 sequence (DNA): TGCAGCGCCCAGGACAGCGGAGCTTTCTTT. The chain has TRBV29-1 and TRBJ1-1; maybe TRBD1 (6 bases). Germline loops: CDR1 SQVTM, CDR2 ANQGSEA. The CDR3 contains 10 residues. V lost 7 bases and J lost 10, with 13 bases in between.

This sequence joins TRBV4-3 and TRBJ2-5; TRBD2 aligns across 10 bases. V lost 1 base, J lost 4 bases, and 6 bases stayed unmatched. Germline V gives CDR1 LGHNA, CDR2 YSLEER. CDR3 length equals 16 residues. Here the CDR3 DNA reads TGCGCCAGCAGCCAAGGCCAAGCGGGAGGGGGAGAGACCCAGTACTTC. Amino acids: CASSQGQAGGGETQYF.

The chain uses TRBV28 and TRBJ1-3; D is perhaps TRBD1 (5 bases). This CDR3 region has 15 residues. Germline values: CDR1 MDHEN, CDR2 SYDVKM. CDR3 region: CVTLSDISSGNTIYF. Here the CDR3 DNA reads TGTGTCACACTGTCGGACATCAGCTCTGGAAACACCATATATTTT.

The chain uses TRBV7-9 and TRBJ2-5; D might be TRBD2 (6 bases). The CDR3 is made up of 13 amino acids. Germline assignment: CDR1 SEHNR and CDR2 FQNEAQ (reference sequence). V was trimmed by 5 bases and J by 2 bases, leaving 9 bases between them. The CDR3 here is CASSPGVQETQYF. For the CDR3, the DNA is TGTGCCAGCAGCCCGGGAGTTCAAGAGACCCAGTACTTC.

The V gene is TRBV18, the J gene TRBJ1-6, with D maybe TRBD1 (6 bases). V was pared by 2 bases and J by 7 bases, with 9 bases between. The CDR3 is 14 amino acids. Germline CDR1 and CDR2: KGHSH and LQKENI. CDR3 nucleotides: TGTGCCAGCTCACCAGGGGGCGTCAATTCACCCCTCCACTTT. It encodes CASSPGGVNSPLHF.

V is TRBV6-2 or TRBV6-3 and J is TRBJ2-1; D perhaps matches TRBD2 (6 bases). The V end lost 5 bases, the J end lost 0 bases, and 14 bases lay between the germline ends. The CDR3 has 16 residues. From germline, CDR1 is MNHEY and CDR2 SVGEGT. CDR3 protein: CASSPGLRSSYNEQFF. For the CDR3, the DNA is TGTGCCAGCAGTCCGGGACTCCGAAGCTCCTACAATGAGCAGTTCTTC.